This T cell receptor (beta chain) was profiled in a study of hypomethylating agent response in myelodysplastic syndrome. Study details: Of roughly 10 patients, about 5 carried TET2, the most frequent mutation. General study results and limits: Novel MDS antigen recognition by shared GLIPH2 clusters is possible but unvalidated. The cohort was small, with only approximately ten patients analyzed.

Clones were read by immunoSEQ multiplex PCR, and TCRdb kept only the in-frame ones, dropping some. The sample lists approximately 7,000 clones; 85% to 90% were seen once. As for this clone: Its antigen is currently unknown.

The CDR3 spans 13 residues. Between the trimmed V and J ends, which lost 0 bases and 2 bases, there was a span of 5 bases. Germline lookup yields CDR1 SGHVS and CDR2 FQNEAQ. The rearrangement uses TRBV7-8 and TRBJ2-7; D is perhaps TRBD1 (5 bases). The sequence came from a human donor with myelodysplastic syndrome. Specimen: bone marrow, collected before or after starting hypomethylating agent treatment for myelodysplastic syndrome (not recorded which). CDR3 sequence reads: CASSLAGPYEQYV. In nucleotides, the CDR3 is TGTGCCAGCAGCTTAGCGGGGCCCTACGAGCAGTACGTC.